The clone carrying this T cell receptor beta chain was observed many times. The sample belongs to a study of T cells after yellow fever vaccination. From the 5' RACE reads, TCRdb called clonotypes with MiXCR, one entry per CDR3 protein. The sample holds 200,000 to 300,000 distinct CDR3 sequences, 10% to 15% seen once. The CDR3 runs to 14 residues. Germline CDR1 LNHNV, CDR2 YYDKDF (reference sequence). The ends were cut back, 3 bases at V and 2 bases at J, with 11 bases in the middle. Material: CD4+ T cells sorted from PBMCs, obtained 45 days after the yellow fever booster vaccination. The chain combines TRBV15 with TRBJ2-7; D uncertain. This receptor was taken from a man aged 25-40 years who received the YFV17D yellow fever vaccine. Written as DNA, the CDR3 is TGTGCCACCAGCAGGGAAGGACCGACCTACGAGCAGTACTTC. Its translation: CATSREGPTYEQYF.